This entry lists 14 T cell receptor beta chains sequenced from one sample in a study of PD-1 blockade in classical Hodgkin lymphoma. Each patient relapsed following autologous stem cell transplantation, and prior brentuximab vedotin exposure differed. TCRdb's table, derived via immunoSEQ multiplex PCR, lists solely in-frame clones and lacks some. The table includes tens of thousands of clones, around 80% detected once. The sample was peripheral blood mononuclear cells (PBMCs), taken before the second cycle of nivolumab. These receptors were obtained from a human donor with classical Hodgkin lymphoma.

The count of this clone is one. V gene TRBV28 combines with J gene TRBJ2-1; tentatively, D is TRBD1 (6 bases). The CDR3 is 16 amino acids. V lost 8 bases and J lost 6, with 23 bases in between. Germline V CDR1 and CDR2: MDHEN, SYDVKM. The CDR3 loop is CASLTPSRTEVNEQFF. DNA of the CDR3: TGTGCCAGCCTCACACCCTCTCGGACAGAGGTCAATGAGCAGTTCTTC.

V gene TRBV4-1 combines with J gene TRBJ2-3; TRBD2 agrees at 9 bases. Germline lookup yields CDR1 MGHRA and CDR2 YSYEKL. V shed 0 bases and J 6 bases; nucleotides not matched to a gene: 7. The CDR3 spans 16 residues. Here the CDR3 DNA reads TGCGCCAGCAGCCAAGATGTTGCGGGAGGGTTGGATACGCAGTATTTT. Protein: CASSQDVAGGLDTQYF.

The chain's CDR3 is CASSLTANSYEQYF. CDR3 nucleotides: TGTGCCAGCAGCTTGACAGCCAACTCCTACGAGCAGTACTTC. This rearrangement joins TRBV5-5 to TRBJ2-7, with D unresolved. V was cut by 1 base and J by 0 bases, with 8 bases left in between. From germline, CDR1 is SGHKS and CDR2 YYEKEE (reference sequence). The CDR3 spans 14 residues.

The J gene is TRBJ2-7, the V gene TRBV4-2; 8 nucleotides line up with TRBD1. CDR3 size: 16 residues. Trimming at V came to 4 bases and at J to 2 bases, leaving 10 bases not matched to a gene. Germline values: CDR1 LGHNA, CDR2 YNFKEQ. Written as DNA, the CDR3 is TGTGCCAGCAGCCGGCCAGGCGCGGACAGGGCCTACGAGCAGTACTTC. Translated: CASSRPGADRAYEQYF.

The chain carries TRBV6-5 and TRBJ2-7; D is ambiguous. CDR3 size: 11 residues. The germline gives CDR1 MNHEY, CDR2 SVGAGI. The DNA of the CDR3 is TGTGCGGCTGGGTATCGTGACGAGCAGTACTTC. Its protein is CAAGYRDEQYF.

The chain links TRBV5-1 to TRBJ2-3; D tentatively fits TRBD1 or TRBD2 (6 bases each). The CDR3 loop spans 14 amino acids. CDR1 is SGHRS, CDR2 YFSETQ, per germline. Trimming removed 6 bases from V and 3 bases from J, with 14 bases in between. The CDR3 sequence is CASIRGGSTDTQYF. The CDR3 DNA follows: TGCGCCAGCATCAGGGGAGGATCTACAGATACGCAGTATTTT.

V is TRBV7-2 and J is TRBJ2-3; D uncertain. Germline loops: CDR1 SGHTA, CDR2 FQGNSA. Deletions cut 3 bases from V and 6 bases from J, with 10 bases between. The CDR3 loop spans 13 amino acids. The CDR3 DNA sequence: TGTGCCAGCAGCTTGCTAGGTTGGGATACGCAGTATTTT. Encoded protein: CASSLLGWDTQYF. Supplemented by reference TRBV7-2 and TRBJ2-3, the full variable domain reads GAGVSQSPSNKVTEKGKDVELRCDPISGHTALYWYRQSLGQGLEFLIYFQGNSAPDKSGLPSDRFSAERTGGSVSTLTIQRTQQEDSAVYLCASSLLGWDTQYFGPGTRLTVL.

The chain carries TRBV27 and TRBJ2-2, with 10 bases aligning to TRBD1. This CDR3 is built from 16 residues. V was pared by 2 bases and J by 5 bases, with 5 bases of the junction left unmatched. CDR1 MNHEY and CDR2 SMNVEV come from the germline V gene (reference sequence). This CDR3 reads CASSLRGTGVTGELFF. Here the CDR3 DNA reads TGTGCCAGCAGTTTAAGAGGGACAGGGGTAACCGGGGAGCTGTTTTTT.

J is TRBJ1-2 and V is TRBV5-1, with 9 positions matching TRBD1. J was trimmed by 8 bases and V by 5 bases; bases with no gene match: 13. This CDR3 comprises 15 residues. In germline, CDR1 is SGHRS, CDR2 YFSETQ. This CDR3 is CASRPTGTGLDGYTF. In DNA, the CDR3 is TGCGCCAGCAGACCTACCGGGACAGGGTTGGACGGCTACACCTTC.

This chain links TRBV6-6 with TRBJ2-2, with D tentatively TRBD2 (7 bases). This CDR3 is 15 amino acids long. The V gene's germline CDR1 is MNHNY and CDR2 SVGAGI (reference sequence). V was shortened by 4 bases and J by 4 bases, with 13 bases between the two germline ends. The CDR3 sequence: CASSSAGAPTGELFF. In nucleotides, the CDR3 is TGTGCCAGCAGTTCGGCGGGGGCCCCCACCGGGGAGCTGTTTTTT.

The chain employs TRBV7-8 and TRBJ2-3; tentatively, D is TRBD2 (6 bases). This CDR3 spans 18 amino acids. V was clipped by 4 bases and J by 6 bases, with 26 bases between them. CDR1 and CDR2 (germline): SGHVS, FQNEAQ. The CDR3 nucleotides read TGTGCCAGCAGCTCACAACGGGCGGGACGTCACACAACGGATACGCAGTATTTT. Its translation is CASSSQRAGRHTTDTQYF.

This chain joins TRBV27 and TRBJ2-2; 8 bases are shared with TRBD2. This CDR3 is built from 18 residues. The germline gives CDR1 MNHEY, CDR2 SMNVEV (reference sequence). The V and J ends lost 2 bases and 2 bases, in that order; junction bases with no gene match: 10. CDR3 in DNA: TGTGCCAGCAGTTTAAAATGGTTTAGCGGGACTAACACCGGGGAGCTGTTTTTT. Translation: CASSLKWFSGTNTGELFF.

The rearrangement joins TRBV11-3 to TRBJ2-7; TRBD2 matches 9 bases. Germline CDR1 is SGHNT and CDR2 is YENEEA. J lost 6 bases, V lost 0 bases, and 3 bases had no gene match. The CDR3 covers 14 residues. The CDR3 sequence: CASSLEGSGGEQYF. CDR3 nucleotides: TGTGCCAGCAGCTTAGAGGGTAGCGGGGGCGAGCAGTACTTC.

The V gene is TRBV6-5, the J gene TRBJ1-2, with D possibly being TRBD1 (5 bases). The CDR3 is 14 amino acids. Germline values: CDR1 MNHEY, CDR2 SVGAGI. V was cut by 1 base and J by 6 bases, with 12 bases left in between. The CDR3 DNA sequence: TGTGCCAGCAGTTACTTTCCGGGGGAGGATGGCTACACCTTC. Residues: CASSYFPGEDGYTF.